These T cell receptor beta chains were read from a single sample in a study of identical twins. In TCRdb, the 5' RACE reads were re-called with MiXCR into one record per CDR3 protein. This repertoire shows 650,000 to 800,000 distinct CDR3 sequences, 8.5% to 9% found once; its top ten account for roughly 0.97%. In addition, the sample was reused for a study of yellow fever vaccine responses in identical twins.

Material for sequencing was PBMCs. The receptors were gathered from a woman aged 18-29 years in good health. The CDR3 runs from the conserved cysteine through the conserved F or W. Each record gives: J gene, V gene, D gene, clone size, CDR3 protein, CDR3 DNA. The D gene is left open where the match is weak. Rows may omit the clone size; those that give it use once, few, many or a size class.

J: TRBJ2-3; V: TRBV24-1; D: -; size: few; CDR3: CATSNGLTDTQYF; DNA: TGTGCCACCAGTAACGGGCTCACAGATACGCAGTATTTT
J: TRBJ2-7; V: TRBV20-1; D: TRBD1; size: -; CDR3: CSARKGGFYEQYF; DNA: TGCAGTGCTAGGAAAGGGGGCTTCTACGAGCAGTACTTC
J: TRBJ2-7; V: TRBV9; D: -; size: few; CDR3: CASSVGPGATYEQYF; DNA: TGTGCCAGCAGCGTAGGCCCAGGGGCTACCTACGAGCAGTACTTC
J: TRBJ2-5; V: TRBV5-6; D: -; size: -; CDR3: CASSLGFKRETQYF; DNA: TGTGCCAGCAGCTTAGGTTTCAAACGAGAGACCCAGTACTTC
J: TRBJ2-3; V: TRBV5-1; D: -; size: -; CDR3: CASSFVQGRSTQYF; DNA: TGCGCCAGCAGCTTTGTCCAGGGCCGGAGTACGCAGTATTTT
J: TRBJ2-5; V: TRBV11-3; D: -; size: few; CDR3: CASSFIGAQETQYF; DNA: TGTGCCAGCAGCTTTATAGGGGCTCAAGAGACCCAGTACTTC
J: TRBJ2-1; V: TRBV20-1; D: TRBD2; size: few; CDR3: CSADGLAGANEQFF; DNA: TGCAGTGCTGATGGACTAGCGGGGGCCAATGAGCAGTTCTTC
J: TRBJ2-1; V: TRBV5-1; D: TRBD2; size: many; CDR3: CASSLDPRGDEQFF; DNA: TGCGCCAGCAGCTTGGACCCCCGGGGGGATGAGCAGTTCTTC
J: TRBJ2-7; V: TRBV7-2; D: TRBD2; size: few; CDR3: CASSLLGSGYEQYF; DNA: TGTGCCAGCAGCTTATTGGGTAGCGGGTACGAGCAGTACTTC
J: TRBJ1-2; V: TRBV20-1; D: TRBD1; size: -; CDR3: CSARDRGLNMGLRSGYTF; DNA: TGCAGTGCTCGAGACAGGGGGCTGAACATGGGGCTTAGGTCTGGCTACACCTTC
J: TRBJ2-1; V: TRBV29-1; D: -; size: many; CDR3: CSVEGGRGKGYNEQFF; DNA: TGCAGCGTTGAAGGGGGGCGGGGGAAGGGTTACAATGAGCAGTTCTTC
J: TRBJ2-7; V: TRBV6-1; D: -; size: few; CDR3: CASSVNRGGSYEQYF; DNA: TGTGCCAGCAGTGTTAACAGGGGGGGATCCTACGAGCAGTACTTC
J: TRBJ2-1; V: TRBV7-9; D: -; size: few; CDR3: CASSLGYGSSYNEQFF; DNA: TGTGCCAGCAGCTTAGGTTACGGGAGCTCCTACAATGAGCAGTTCTTC
J: TRBJ2-5; V: TRBV5-1; D: -; size: many; CDR3: CASSLYMGMQETQYF; DNA: TGCGCCAGCAGCTTGTATATGGGGATGCAAGAGACCCAGTACTTC
J: TRBJ2-3; V: TRBV29-1; D: -; size: few; CDR3: CSVEEPRAGKQRGTDTQYF; DNA: TGCAGCGTTGAAGAACCCCGGGCGGGAAAACAAAGGGGCACAGATACGCAGTATTTT
J: TRBJ2-6; V: TRBV16; D: -; size: few; CDR3: CASINPGLSGANVLTF; DNA: TGTGCCAGCATCAACCCAGGGCTCTCTGGGGCCAACGTCCTGACTTTC
J: TRBJ2-7; V: TRBV5-1; D: TRBD1; size: -; CDR3: CASSPEDRDGEQYF; DNA: TGCGCCAGCAGCCCAGAAGACAGGGATGGCGAGCAGTACTTC
J: TRBJ2-7; V: TRBV4-2; D: TRBD2; size: -; CDR3: CASSQALGGGTYEQYF; DNA: TGTGCCAGCAGCCAAGCCCTCGGGGGGGGGACCTACGAGCAGTACTTC
J: TRBJ2-3; V: TRBV20-1; D: TRBD2; size: -; CDR3: CSAREGIAGPSWGDTQYF; DNA: TGCAGTGCTAGAGAGGGGATAGCGGGGCCGTCGTGGGGAGATACGCAGTATTTT
J: TRBJ1-2; V: TRBV30; D: -; size: -; CDR3: CASYGYTF; DNA: TGTGCCTCCTATGGCTACACCTTC
J: TRBJ2-2; V: TRBV12-3/TRBV12-4; D: -; size: many; CDR3: CASRSTGELFF; DNA: TGTGCCAGCAGGAGCACCGGGGAGCTGTTTTTT
J: TRBJ2-3; V: TRBV7-3; D: -; size: few; CDR3: CASSSLTRDTQYF; DNA: TGTGCCAGCAGCTCCCTTACGCGGGATACGCAGTATTTT
J: TRBJ2-4; V: TRBV28; D: TRBD1; size: -; CDR3: CASSLQGAGVAKNIQYF; DNA: TGTGCCAGCAGTTTGCAGGGGGCAGGGGTAGCCAAAAACATTCAGTACTTC
J: TRBJ2-1; V: TRBV7-8; D: -; size: many; CDR3: CASSLARGTEQFF; DNA: TGTGCCAGCAGCTTAGCGAGGGGGACTGAGCAGTTCTTC
J: TRBJ2-3; V: TRBV20-1; D: TRBD2; size: -; CDR3: CSARVLAGSLDTQYF; DNA: TGCAGTGCCAGAGTTTTAGCGGGGAGTTTAGATACGCAGTATTTT
J: TRBJ2-3; V: TRBV12-3/TRBV12-4; D: TRBD2; size: many; CDR3: CASTRRLLAGSTDTQYF; DNA: TGTGCCAGCACCCGTAGATTACTAGCGGGGAGCACAGATACGCAGTATTTT
J: TRBJ2-5; V: TRBV9; D: -; size: -; CDR3: CASSVEPGKTQYF; DNA: TGTGCCAGCAGCGTAGAACCGGGAAAGACCCAGTACTTC
J: TRBJ2-5; V: TRBV20-1; D: -; size: few; CDR3: CSAREQGMAGETQYF; DNA: TGCAGTGCTAGAGAACAGGGAATGGCGGGGGAGACCCAGTACTTC
J: TRBJ1-5; V: TRBV6-2/TRBV6-3; D: -; size: few; CDR3: CASSYVGRKNQPQHF; DNA: TGTGCCAGCAGTTACGTGGGGAGGAAAAATCAGCCCCAGCATTTT
J: TRBJ2-5; V: TRBV29-1; D: -; size: -; CDR3: CSVGRQETQYF; DNA: TGCAGCGTTGGACGTCAAGAGACCCAGTACTTC
J: TRBJ2-7; V: TRBV2; D: -; size: -; CDR3: CASSEEQYEQYF; DNA: TGTGCCAGCAGTGAAGAGCAGTACGAGCAGTACTTC
J: TRBJ1-1; V: TRBV20-1; D: -; size: few; CDR3: CSARDASEAFF; DNA: TGCAGTGCTAGAGATGCCAGCGAAGCTTTCTTT
J: TRBJ2-1; V: TRBV20-1; D: TRBD2; size: many; CDR3: CSARDLSGSRANEQFF; DNA: TGCAGTGCTAGAGACCTAAGCGGGAGTAGGGCGAATGAGCAGTTCTTC
J: TRBJ2-7; V: TRBV3-1; D: -; size: -; CDR3: CASSPQDRSSYEQYF; DNA: TGTGCCAGCAGCCCACAAGACAGGAGCTCCTACGAGCAGTACTTC
J: TRBJ2-3; V: TRBV3-1; D: TRBD2; size: many; CDR3: CASSQGPGGTQYF; DNA: TGTGCCAGCAGCCAAGGTCCGGGGGGGACGCAGTATTTT
J: TRBJ2-2; V: TRBV15; D: TRBD2; size: -; CDR3: CATSRDLFSGRDTGELFF; DNA: TGTGCCACCAGCAGAGACCTCTTTAGCGGGAGGGACACCGGGGAGCTGTTTTTT
J: TRBJ2-1; V: TRBV7-8; D: TRBD2; size: many; CDR3: CASSLFIGGAGGYNEQFF; DNA: TGTGCCAGCAGCTTATTTATCGGGGGAGCGGGGGGCTACAATGAGCAGTTCTTC
J: TRBJ1-6; V: TRBV7-8; D: -; size: many; CDR3: CASSYYGTPDSPLHF; DNA: TGTGCCAGCAGCTACTACGGGACTCCGGATTCACCCCTCCACTTT
J: TRBJ2-1; V: TRBV10-3; D: TRBD2; size: many; CDR3: CAISESGLAGGEQFF; DNA: TGTGCCATCAGTGAGTCTGGACTAGCGGGAGGTGAGCAGTTCTTC
J: TRBJ2-2; V: TRBV10-3; D: TRBD1; size: many; CDR3: CAITSRQGATTGELFF; DNA: TGTGCCATCACCAGTCGACAGGGGGCGACGACCGGGGAGCTGTTTTTT